These 23 T cell receptor beta chains came from one sample sequenced in a study of T cell repertoires in cytomegalovirus infection. TCRdb fed the reads into MiXCR, producing one record per CDR3 protein. The sample shows fewer than 200,000 distinct CDR3 sequences, 8.5% to 10% of them seen only once. Sequencing used PBMCs. Receptor source: a human donor in good health (CMV status not recorded). Some clones in this sample may be carry-over from other donors' samples.

The genes are TRBV5-6 and TRBJ2-1, with 15 bases fitting TRBD2. J lost 6 bases, V lost 4 bases, and 8 bases had no gene match. The CDR3 has 17 amino acids. The germline V gene has CDR1 SGHDT and CDR2 YYEEEE. CDR3 region: CASSPRTSGRAGNEQFF. CDR3 sequence (DNA): TGTGCCAGCAGCCCGAGGACTAGCGGGAGGGCCGGCAATGAGCAGTTCTTC.

This clonotype came up many times. This chain joins TRBV7-8 and TRBJ2-2; 15 bases are shared with TRBD2. In germline, CDR1 is SGHVS, CDR2 FQNEAQ. V shed 5 bases, J shed 1 base, and the junction held 8 bases outside the gene matches. This CDR3 has 19 residues. The CDR3 nucleotides read TGTGCCAGCAGCCGAGGACTAGCGGGGGGGGTTTTGAACACCGGGGAGCTGTTTTTT. It encodes CASSRGLAGGVLNTGELFF.

This clonotype was picked up a small number of times. This chain uses TRBV7-6 with TRBJ2-1, with TRBD2 as a possible D gene (6 bases). The CDR3 runs to 14 residues. Germline CDR1 and CDR2: SGHVS and FNYEAQ. V lost 7 bases and J lost 7, with 17 bases in between. This CDR3 reads CASNPGTAFNEQFF. The CDR3 DNA follows: TGTGCCAGCAACCCCGGGACTGCCTTTAATGAGCAGTTCTTC.

In this sample, this clonotype turned up many times. The rearrangement uses TRBV7-2 and TRBJ1-3; D gene uncertain. The CDR3 consists of 16 residues. The germline V gene encodes CDR1 SGHTA and CDR2 FQGNSA. The ends were cut back, 5 bases at V and 0 bases at J, with 14 bases in the middle. The CDR3 nucleotides are TGTGCCAGCAGCCTCAACCCAAGGAGCTCTGGAAACACCATATATTTT. Translation gives CASSLNPRSSGNTIYF.

In its sample, this clonotype was seen many times. The chain uses TRBV7-2 and TRBJ2-3; D remains unclear. Germline V gene data show CDR1 as SGHTA and CDR2 as FQGNSA. The length of the CDR3 is 11 residues. V was clipped by 4 bases and J by 2 bases, with 1 base between them. As DNA, the CDR3 is TGTGCCAGCAGCTCCACAGATACGCAGTATTTT. Its translation: CASSSTDTQYF.

This clonotype was counted at least ten times. The chain is built from TRBV12-3 or TRBV12-4 and TRBJ1-5, with 7 bases fitting TRBD1. CDR3 size: 15 residues. Unmatched junction bases numbered 5, after V lost 2 bases and J lost 4 bases. The CDR3 protein is CASSLRDSRNQPQHF. CDR3 sequence (DNA): TGTGCCAGCAGTTTAAGGGACAGCCGAAATCAGCCCCAGCATTTT.

This clonotype was seen ten or more times. V usage is TRBV29-1 and J usage is TRBJ1-1, with unresolved D. The germline CDR1 and CDR2 sequences are SQVTM and ANQGSEA. This CDR3 comprises 10 residues. The V and J ends lost 5 bases and 1 base respectively, with 2 bases between them. The CDR3 is CSVKNTEAFF. In DNA, the CDR3 is TGCAGCGTTAAGAACACTGAAGCTTTCTTT.

The V call is TRBV6-1, the J call TRBJ1-4; 7 bases are a match to TRBD1. The germline V gene has CDR1 MNHNS and CDR2 SASEGT. CDR3 length: 15 residues. Trimming at V came to 7 bases and at J to 2 bases, leaving 7 bases not matched to a gene. Here the CDR3 DNA reads TGTGCCAGCACCGATCGACAGGGCACTAATGAAAAACTGTTTTTT. Encoded protein: CASTDRQGTNEKLFF.

This clonotype was counted many times. The chain recombines TRBV7-9 with TRBJ2-7, with 8 positions matching TRBD1. CDR1 is SEHNR, CDR2 FQNEAQ, per germline (reference sequence). This CDR3 has 14 amino acids. The ends lost 1 base at V and 3 bases at J; junction bases unmatched: 2. The DNA for the CDR3 is TGTGCCAGCAGCTTAGATGGACAGGGCTACGAGCAGTACTTC. Its protein product is CASSLDGQGYEQYF.

V gene TRBV9 combines with J gene TRBJ2-7; 10 bases agree with TRBD2. The length of the CDR3 is 17 residues. Germline CDR1 SGDLS, CDR2 YYNGEE. V trimming: 0 bases; J trimming: 3 bases; junction bases outside the gene matches: 9. The CDR3 loop reads CASSVVAGGLGVYEQYF. CDR3 DNA: TGTGCCAGCAGCGTAGTAGCGGGGGGCCTTGGCGTCTACGAGCAGTACTTC.

This clonotype was seen a handful of times. The chain recombines TRBV7-8 with TRBJ1-5; D possibly corresponds to TRBD1 (6 bases). Germline lookup yields CDR1 SGHVS and CDR2 FQNEAQ. The V end lost 3 bases, the J end lost 3 bases, and 9 bases lay between the germline ends. The CDR3 runs to 14 residues. The DNA for the CDR3 is TGTGCCAGCAGCTTGGGGGGCTACAATCAGCCCCAGCATTTT. As protein: CASSLGGYNQPQHF.

This chain joins TRBV19 and TRBJ1-5; TRBD1 matches 9 bases. Germline CDR1 is LNHDA and CDR2 is SQIVND (reference sequence). V gave up 8 bases and J gave up 2 bases; unmatched junction bases: 7. The CDR3 has 15 residues. The CDR3, as DNA: TGTGCCAGTGGAGGGACAGGGATTGGCAATCAGCCCCAGCATTTT. Translation gives CASGGTGIGNQPQHF.

This clonotype was observed many times. The rearrangement links TRBV20-1 to TRBJ2-7; TRBD2 matches at 7 bases. The germline CDR1 and CDR2 sequences are DFQATT and SNEGSKA (reference sequence). The V gene end was trimmed by 1 base and the J gene end by 4 bases; junction bases not matched to a gene: 7. The CDR3 length is 14 residues. The CDR3 spells CSARVPGGKYEQYF. CDR3 DNA sequence: TGCAGTGCTAGAGTCCCGGGGGGAAAGTACGAGCAGTACTTC.

In this sample, this clonotype turned up many times. The junction departs from the called germline gene at one end, perhaps through a read error. The chain uses TRBV7-7 and TRBJ2-5, with a possible D match to TRBD2 (6 bases). The CDR3 covers 15 residues. From germline, CDR1 is SSHAT and CDR2 FNYEAQ (reference sequence). CDR3 in amino acids: CASSLAVSRRETQYF. For the CDR3, the DNA is TGTGCTAGCAGCTTAGCGGTCAGCAGGCGAGAGACCCAGTACTTC. Filled out from reference TRBV7-7 and TRBJ2-5, the complete variable domain reads GAGVSQSPRYKVTKRGQDVTLRCDPISSHATLYWYQQALGQGPEFLTYFNYEAQPDKSGLPSDRFSAERPEGSISTLTIQRTEQRDSAMYRCASSLAVSRRETQYFGPGTRLLVL.

The chain couples TRBV20-1 to TRBJ2-1; D may be TRBD1 or TRBD2 (6 bases each). The V and J ends lost 2 bases and 6 bases respectively, with 8 bases between them. CDR1 and CDR2 from the germline V gene are DFQATT and SNEGSKA (reference sequence). The CDR3 runs 12 residues. The CDR3 region is CSARRGPNEQFF. The CDR3 DNA reads as TGCAGTGCTAGACGGGGGCCCAATGAGCAGTTCTTC.

The chain recombines TRBV18 with TRBJ2-5; a possible D gene is TRBD2 (6 bases). This CDR3 has 14 residues. The V gene's germline CDR1 is KGHSH and CDR2 LQKENI. Trimming stripped 3 bases from V and 2 bases from J, with 10 bases between. The CDR3 spells CASSPSRGQETQYF. Here the CDR3 DNA reads TGTGCCAGCTCACCCTCTCGGGGGCAAGAGACCCAGTACTTC.

This clonotype was found many times. CDR3 sequence (DNA): TGTGCCAGCAGGGGGGGGCTGGGACTCCAATTTAAAGGGAGCTCCTACGAGCAGTACTTC. Translated, it gives CASRGGLGLQFKGSSYEQYF. The V gene is TRBV28, the J gene TRBJ2-7; D might be TRBD2 (7 bases). The length of the CDR3 is 20 residues. With 6 bases removed from V and 0 bases from J, the gap between germline ends came to 30 bases. Per the germline V gene, CDR1 is MDHEN and CDR2 is SYDVKM.

This clonotype occurred many times. The junction departs from the called germline gene at one end, perhaps through a read error. V usage is TRBV5-1 and J usage is TRBJ1-1; tentative D call: TRBD1 (6 bases). The CDR3 sequence is 14 residues long. The V gene's germline CDR1 is SGHRS and CDR2 YFSETQ. The CDR3 protein is CASSLDRLNTEAFF. In DNA, the CDR3 is TGTGCCAGCAGCCTAGACAGGCTGAACACTGAAGCTTTCTTT.

This clonotype was observed a handful of times. The V call is TRBV12-3 or TRBV12-4, the J call TRBJ1-1; tentative D call: TRBD1 (5 bases). CDR3 length: 12 residues. Trimming pared 6 bases from V and 4 bases from J, leaving 9 bases between. The CDR3 sequence: CASRHRFTEAFF. CDR3 nucleotide sequence: TGTGCCAGCAGGCACAGGTTCACTGAAGCTTTCTTT.

In this sample, this clonotype turned up a few times. The rearrangement links TRBV12-3 or TRBV12-4 to TRBJ1-3; D gene ambiguous. The ends were cut back, 2 bases at V and 0 bases at J, with 11 bases in the middle. This CDR3 comprises 16 residues. As DNA, the CDR3 is TGTGCCAGCAGTTTAAGGATGATAACCTCTGGAAACACCATATATTTT. The encoded protein is CASSLRMITSGNTIYF.

This clonotype was detected ten times or more. The chain is built from TRBV7-2 and TRBJ1-1; TRBD1 aligns across 8 bases. V shed 5 bases and J 5 bases; nucleotides not matched to a gene: 10. The CDR3 consists of 15 residues. CDR1 and CDR2 (germline): SGHTA, FQGNSA. The CDR3 nucleotides are TGTGCCAGCAGCACGAAGGACAGGGCAAGAACTGAAGCTTTCTTT. This translates into CASSTKDRARTEAFF.

This clonotype was seen ten or more times. This chain uses TRBV7-2 with TRBJ2-5; D may match TRBD1 or TRBD2 (5 bases each). With 5 bases removed from V and 3 bases from J, the gap between germline ends came to 10 bases. The CDR3 totals 13 residues. Germline V CDR1 and CDR2: SGHTA, FQGNSA. The CDR3, as DNA: TGTGCCAGCAGCAAGGGACCCGAAGAGACCCAGTACTTC. Protein: CASSKGPEETQYF. The full variable domain, rest sourced from reference TRBV7-2 and TRBJ2-5, is GAGVSQSPSNKVTEKGKDVELRCDPISGHTALYWYRQSLGQGLEFLIYFQGNSAPDKSGLPSDRFSAERTGGSVSTLTIQRTQQEDSAVYLCASSKGPEETQYFGPGTRLLVL.

This chain connects TRBV29-1 to TRBJ2-1; 9 bases agree with TRBD2. This CDR3 spans 14 amino acids. Trimming took 1 base from V and 6 from J; bases not matched to a gene: 4. The germline V gene has CDR1 SQVTM and CDR2 ANQGSEA. The CDR3 nucleotides read TGCAGCGTTGAAGGGACTAGCGCTTTCAATGAGCAGTTCTTC. Amino acid sequence: CSVEGTSAFNEQFF.